A selection of T cell receptor beta chains follows, all from one sample in a study of HIV-infected children after antiretroviral therapy interruption. TCRdb recomputed calls from the 3' RACE reads with MiXCR, one row per CDR3 protein. The data show some 90,000 distinct CDR3 sequences, 6.9% seen once. The sequencing used CD45RA+ CD4+ T cells from PBMCs, pooled from several time points, collected from a donor given antiretroviral therapy, either interrupted or continuous. Source of these receptors: a pool of human donors with HIV. Both conserved end residues are trimmed from each CDR3. D genes are given only for firm matches.

V	D	J	CDR3
TRBV19	.	TRBJ2-3	ASRLRSTDTQY
TRBV5-1	.	TRBJ1-1	ASSSNTEAF
TRBV24-1	.	TRBJ2-2	ATSDSGTNTGELF
TRBV20-1	TRBD2	TRBJ2-2	SASRGLAKTGELF
TRBV19	.	TRBJ1-2	ASSTPSFYGYT
TRBV20-1	.	TRBJ2-2	SARDSRLDQAGELF
TRBV5-1	TRBD2	TRBJ2-5	ASRGLAGYAGETQY
TRBV5-1	.	TRBJ2-5	ASSLGQLQETQY
TRBV23-1	.	TRBJ2-7	ASGVRSRTHEQY
TRBV11-2	.	TRBJ1-1	ASSLLVGGRLRNTEAF
TRBV10-2	.	TRBJ2-1	ASSAPGRSYNEQF
TRBV2	TRBD2	TRBJ2-2	ASSDGGASTGELF
TRBV11-3	TRBD2	TRBJ2-5	ASSPGGGSLIRKTQY
TRBV6-6	.	TRBJ1-1	ASSYSSGGSAPEAF
TRBV5-5	.	TRBJ1-5	ASSLATGYQPQH
TRBV20-1	TRBD1	TRBJ2-7	SCERGQGAPPSYEQY
TRBV19	.	TRBJ2-1	ASNIGGSYNEQF
TRBV6-2/TRBV6-3	TRBD1	TRBJ2-5	ASSSRTGVGKTQY